The clone carrying this T cell receptor beta chain was seen once. Participant-reported clinical history was the basis for cohort assignment. These data originate in a study of blood T cell repertoires in COVID-19. Study details: Acute and convalescent COVID-19 samples came from the United States, Italy and Spain.

There are 16 residues in the CDR3. V lost 3 bases and J lost 5; bases outside the gene matches: 6. Germline V gene sequence: CDR1 SGDLS, CDR2 YYNGEE. Only in-frame clones appear in the TCRdb table, and some are missing; sequencing was by immunoSEQ multiplex PCR. The data contain about 400,000 clones, approximately 85% of them singletons. This TCR was sampled from a woman aged 40 to 50 with acute COVID-19. The sample consisted of PBMCs or T cells enriched from blood (not recorded which). V gene TRBV9 combines with J gene TRBJ2-5, with TRBD2 matching 14 bases. The CDR3: CASSEQTSGGAETQYF. The CDR3 DNA sequence: TGTGCCAGCAGCGAACAGACTAGCGGGGGGGCTGAGACCCAGTACTTC.